This is a list of T cell receptor beta chains from one sample in a study of blood T cells in healthy people across ages. From the 5' RACE reads, TCRdb called clonotypes with MiXCR, one entry per CDR3 protein. The profile covers 1.5 million to 2 million distinct CDR3 sequences, with roughly two fifths appearing a single time and about 23% taken by the ten largest. Sequenced input: blood. These receptor sequences come from a human donor in good health. The CDR3 runs from the conserved cysteine through the conserved F or W. The D gene is left open where the match is weak. A clone size is listed for some rows: how often the clone was seen (once, few, many), or a class if it is expanded.

V gene	clone size	J gene	D gene	CDR3 protein	CDR3 DNA
TRBV12-3/TRBV12-4	few	TRBJ1-2	-	CASSWGVSYGYTF	TGTGCCAGCAGTTGGGGCGTCTCCTATGGCTACACCTTC
TRBV7-3	-	TRBJ1-6	TRBD1	CASSLTGADSPLHF	TGTGCCAGCAGCTTGACAGGGGCGGATTCACCCCTCCACTTT
TRBV9	-	TRBJ2-3	TRBD2	CASSPRSGGGTDTQYF	TGTGCCAGCAGCCCCCGGAGCGGGGGGGGCACAGATACGCAGTATTTT
TRBV7-6	-	TRBJ2-3	-	CASSLPGTTSTDMQYF	TGTGCCAGCAGCCTACCCGGGACAACTAGCACAGATATGCAGTATTTT
TRBV20-1	many	TRBJ1-2	TRBD1	CSARVVSRGPYGYTF	TGCAGTGCTAGAGTAGTCAGCAGGGGGCCTTATGGCTACACCTTC
TRBV5-1	-	TRBJ2-3	TRBD2	CASSLAGGGPPPDTQYF	TGTGCCAGCAGCTTGGCTGGCGGGGGGCCCCCGCCGGATACGCAGTATTTT
TRBV12-3/TRBV12-4	-	TRBJ2-1	TRBD2	CASTKPGGGSYNEQFF	TGTGCCAGCACCAAACCGGGGGGTGGATCCTACAATGAGCAGTTCTTC
TRBV29-1	few	TRBJ2-3	-	CSVEATRVDTQYF	TGCAGCGTTGAAGCGACTAGGGTAGATACGCAGTATTTT
TRBV10-3	once	TRBJ2-3	-	CAISESKSADTQYF	TGTGCCATCAGTGAGTCGAAGTCAGCAGATACGCAGTATTTT
TRBV30	few	TRBJ1-2	TRBD1	CAWSWTGVGYGYTF	TGTGCCTGGAGTTGGACAGGGGTCGGCTATGGCTACACCTTC
TRBV6-6	-	TRBJ2-3	TRBD2	CASSPTSGGPLDTQYF	TGTGCCAGCAGCCCCACTAGCGGGGGCCCGCTGGATACGCAGTATTTT
TRBV12-3/TRBV12-4	few	TRBJ2-5	-	CASSLFGAPGETQYF	TGTGCCAGCAGTTTATTCGGGGCACCGGGGGAGACCCAGTACTTC
TRBV10-3	-	TRBJ2-1	-	CAISRSGDLRNEQFF	TGTGCCATCAGTCGATCAGGGGACCTCCGGAATGAGCAGTTCTTC
TRBV7-2	-	TRBJ2-5	-	CASSLNPPTRGKSTQYF	TGTGCCAGCAGCCTAAATCCCCCGACGAGGGGCAAGTCGACGCAGTACTTC
TRBV29-1	-	TRBJ2-7	-	CSVLDGATYEQYF	TGCAGCGTTCTCGATGGGGCTACCTACGAGCAGTACTTC
TRBV27	-	TRBJ2-1	-	CASNTRGSYNEQFF	TGTGCCAGCAATACTAGGGGCTCCTACAATGAGCAGTTCTTC
TRBV6-4	many	TRBJ2-7	-	CASSDSTAASCEQYF	TGTGCCAGCAGTGACTCGACCGCCGCCAGTTGCGAGCAGTACTTC
TRBV7-2	few	TRBJ2-3	TRBD2	CASSFPGGGGADTQYF	TGTGCCAGCAGCTTCCCAGGCGGGGGAGGCGCAGATACGCAGTATTTT
TRBV20-1	-	TRBJ2-7	-	CSARESGFSYEQYF	TGCAGTGCTAGGGAAAGCGGTTTCTCCTACGAGCAGTACTTC
TRBV2	few	TRBJ1-5	TRBD1	CASCGTVNQPQHF	TGTGCCAGCTGTGGGACAGTCAATCAGCCCCAGCATTTT
TRBV7-9	-	TRBJ2-5	-	CASRKLSSEGETQYF	TGTGCCAGCAGGAAACTTTCTAGCGAGGGGGAGACCCAGTACTTC
TRBV6-1	once	TRBJ2-7	-	CASSVPFYEQYF	TGTGCCAGCAGTGTACCCTTCTACGAGCAGTACTTC
TRBV3-1	-	TRBJ2-3	-	CASSQDDRFTDTQYF	TGTGCCAGCAGCCAAGACGACAGGTTTACAGATACGCAGTATTTT
TRBV20-1	-	TRBJ2-1	TRBD2	CSARGGGGGEQFF	TGCAGTGCTAGGGGCGGGGGAGGAGGTGAGCAGTTCTTC
TRBV7-8	-	TRBJ2-1	-	CASGLPSQGQFF	TGTGCCAGCGGCTTACCATCCCAAGGGCAGTTCTTC
TRBV28	few	TRBJ2-6	-	CASRGTSMARANVLTF	TGTGCCAGCAGAGGAACTTCAATGGCCAGGGCCAACGTCCTGACTTTC
TRBV4-1	-	TRBJ1-6	-	CASSQDQGGNSPLHF	TGCGCCAGCAGCCAAGATCAGGGTGGGAATTCACCCCTCCACTTT
TRBV6-6	few	TRBJ2-7	-	CASSSEGRSYEQYF	TGTGCCAGCAGCTCAGAGGGACGCTCCTACGAGCAGTACTTC
TRBV7-9	few	TRBJ2-7	-	CASSLVPPYEQYF	TGTGCCAGCAGCTTAGTCCCCCCCTACGAGCAGTACTTC
TRBV11-2	many	TRBJ1-4	-	CASSLLLGGREKLFF	TGTGCCAGCAGCCTCCTCCTAGGGGGGAGGGAAAAACTGTTTTTT
TRBV10-3	-	TRBJ1-1	-	CAISESTANTEAFF	TGTGCCATCAGTGAGTCTACAGCCAACACTGAAGCTTTCTTT
TRBV20-1	-	TRBJ2-3	-	CSARGTRVGTDTQYF	TGCAGTGCTAGAGGTACTAGGGTGGGCACAGATACGCAGTATTTT
TRBV4-2	-	TRBJ1-2	TRBD1	CASSQDLGDRGVNYGYTF	TGTGCCAGCAGCCAAGATTTGGGGGACAGGGGTGTAAACTATGGCTACACCTTC
TRBV29-1	few	TRBJ1-1	-	CITWEGTEAFF	TGCATAACGTGGGAGGGGACTGAAGCTTTCTTT
TRBV2	-	TRBJ2-7	-	CASTGERGEQYF	TGTGCCAGTACAGGGGAGCGGGGCGAGCAGTACTTC
TRBV7-3	few	TRBJ2-7	-	CASSPYAQTTARVQYF	TGTGCCAGCAGCCCTTACGCCCAAACGACAGCCAGAGTGCAGTACTTC
TRBV3-1	-	TRBJ1-5	-	CASSSRQPPNQPQHF	TGTGCCAGCAGCTCTAGACAGCCCCCCAATCAGCCCCAGCATTTT
TRBV28	-	TRBJ2-5	-	CASSLWMVVQETQYF	TGTGCCAGCAGTTTATGGATGGTCGTCCAAGAGACCCAGTACTTC
TRBV6-2/TRBV6-3	-	TRBJ2-5	TRBD1	CASRRGQAEETQYF	TGTGCCAGCAGGAGGGGACAGGCCGAAGAGACCCAGTACTTC
TRBV7-9	once	TRBJ1-1	-	CASGRRTEMNTEAFF	TGTGCCAGCGGGCGACGGACAGAAATGAACACTGAAGCTTTCTTT
TRBV7-2	-	TRBJ2-1	-	CASTTGYSPSEQFF	TGTGCCAGCACCACAGGGTACAGCCCCAGTGAGCAGTTCTTC
TRBV12-3/TRBV12-4	many	TRBJ2-7	-	CASNRDQTSEQYF	TGTGCCAGCAATCGTGACCAGACTAGCGAGCAGTACTTC
TRBV6-5	-	TRBJ1-2	-	CASSSDKEMGYGYTF	TGTGCCAGCAGTTCCGACAAGGAAATGGGCTATGGCTACACCTTC
TRBV29-1	-	TRBJ2-7	-	CSVDSGRGIRYEQYF	TGCAGCGTTGACAGTGGGCGGGGTATTAGGTACGAGCAGTACTTC
TRBV12-5	-	TRBJ2-3	TRBD2	CASGTLAGGIDTQYF	TGTGCTAGTGGTACCCTAGCGGGGGGGATCGATACGCAGTATTTT
TRBV7-2	few	TRBJ1-2	TRBD1	CASSYTQGARGYTF	TGTGCCAGCAGCTACACACAGGGGGCGAGAGGCTACACCTTC
TRBV4-3	once	TRBJ2-2	-	CASSPLDRLTGKLFF	TGCGCCAGCAGCCCCCTGGACCGCCTCACCGGGAAGCTGTTTTTT
TRBV28	few	TRBJ2-1	-	CASSPLVGAQDEQFF	TGTGCCAGCAGTCCCCTCGTCGGGGCCCAAGATGAGCAGTTCTTC
TRBV20-1	-	TRBJ2-7	TRBD2	CSAQTTGTGGYSYEQYF	TGCAGTGCCCAAACCACAGGAACGGGGGGTTACTCCTACGAGCAGTACTTC